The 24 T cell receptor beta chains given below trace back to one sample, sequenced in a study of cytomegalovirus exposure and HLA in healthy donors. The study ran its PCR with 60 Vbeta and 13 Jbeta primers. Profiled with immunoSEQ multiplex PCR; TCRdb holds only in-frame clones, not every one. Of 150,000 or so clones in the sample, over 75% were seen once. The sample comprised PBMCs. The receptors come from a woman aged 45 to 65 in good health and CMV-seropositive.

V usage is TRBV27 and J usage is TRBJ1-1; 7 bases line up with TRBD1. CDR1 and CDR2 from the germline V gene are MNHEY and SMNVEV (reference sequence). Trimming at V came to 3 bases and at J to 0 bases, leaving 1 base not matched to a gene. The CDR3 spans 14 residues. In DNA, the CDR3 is TGTGCCAGCAGTTTTGGACAGGTGAACACTGAAGCTTTCTTT. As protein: CASSFGQVNTEAFF.

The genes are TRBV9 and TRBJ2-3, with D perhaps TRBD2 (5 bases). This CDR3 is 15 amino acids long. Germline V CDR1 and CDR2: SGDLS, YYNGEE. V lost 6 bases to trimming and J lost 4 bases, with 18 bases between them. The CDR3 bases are TGTGCCAGCATCCCCGGAACTAGTCCCGCAGATACGCAGTATTTT. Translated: CASIPGTSPADTQYF. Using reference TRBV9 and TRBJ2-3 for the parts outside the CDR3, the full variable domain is DSGVTQTPKHLITATGQRVTLRCSPRSGDLSVYWYQQSLDQGLQFLIQYYNGEERAKGNILERFSAQQFPDLHSELNLSSLELGDSALYFCASIPGTSPADTQYFGPGTRLTVL.

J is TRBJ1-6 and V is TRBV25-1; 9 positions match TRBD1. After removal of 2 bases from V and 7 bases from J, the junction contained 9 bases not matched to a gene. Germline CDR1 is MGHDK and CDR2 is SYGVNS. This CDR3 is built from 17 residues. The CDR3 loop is CASSEDWVGQGNSPLHF. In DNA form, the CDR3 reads TGTGCCAGCAGTGAAGATTGGGTGGGACAGGGCAATTCACCCCTCCACTTT.

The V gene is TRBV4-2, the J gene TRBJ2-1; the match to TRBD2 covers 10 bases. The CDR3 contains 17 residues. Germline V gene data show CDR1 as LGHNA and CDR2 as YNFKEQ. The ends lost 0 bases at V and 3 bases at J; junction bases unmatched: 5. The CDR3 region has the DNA TGTGCCAGCAGCCAAGACCAAGCGGGAGGGTTCTACAATGAGCAGTTCTTC. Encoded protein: CASSQDQAGGFYNEQFF.

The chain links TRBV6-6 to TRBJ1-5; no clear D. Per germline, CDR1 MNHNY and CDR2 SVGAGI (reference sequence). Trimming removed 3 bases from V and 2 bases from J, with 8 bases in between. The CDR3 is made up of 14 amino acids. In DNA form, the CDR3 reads TGTGCCAGCAGTTATCGGCAGGGCAATCAGCCCCAGCATTTT. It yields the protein CASSYRQGNQPQHF.

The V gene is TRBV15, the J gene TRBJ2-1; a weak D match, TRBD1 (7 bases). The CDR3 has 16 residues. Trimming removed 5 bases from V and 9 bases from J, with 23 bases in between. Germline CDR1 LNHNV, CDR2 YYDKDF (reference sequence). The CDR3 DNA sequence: TGTGCCACCAGCGTTAATCCCAGGGGGGTTTCGAGTGAGCAGTTCTTC. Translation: CATSVNPRGVSSEQFF.

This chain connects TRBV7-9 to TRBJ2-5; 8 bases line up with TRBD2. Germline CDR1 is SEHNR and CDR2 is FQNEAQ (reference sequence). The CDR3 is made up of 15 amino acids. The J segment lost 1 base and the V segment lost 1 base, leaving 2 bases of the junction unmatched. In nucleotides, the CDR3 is TGTGCCAGCAGCTTAGAGCGGGGGATCCAAGAGACCCAGTACTTC. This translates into CASSLERGIQETQYF.

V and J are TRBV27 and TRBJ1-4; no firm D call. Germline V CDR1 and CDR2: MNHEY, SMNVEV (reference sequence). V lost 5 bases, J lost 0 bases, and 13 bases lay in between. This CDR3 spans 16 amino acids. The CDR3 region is CASSNLFGATNEKLFF. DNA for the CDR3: TGTGCCAGCAGTAATCTTTTCGGGGCAACTAATGAAAAACTGTTTTTT.

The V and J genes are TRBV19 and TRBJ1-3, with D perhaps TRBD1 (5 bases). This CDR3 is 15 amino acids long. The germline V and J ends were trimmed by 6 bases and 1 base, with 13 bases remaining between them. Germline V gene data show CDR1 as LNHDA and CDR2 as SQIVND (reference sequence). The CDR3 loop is CASSDTGSSGNTIYF. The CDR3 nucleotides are TGTGCCAGTAGCGATACAGGTTCTTCTGGAAACACCATATATTTT.

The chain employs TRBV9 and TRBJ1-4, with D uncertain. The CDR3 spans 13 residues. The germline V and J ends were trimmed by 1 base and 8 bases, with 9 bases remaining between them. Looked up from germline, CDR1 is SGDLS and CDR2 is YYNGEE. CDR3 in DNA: TGTGCCAGCAGCGTAAGGCCCGGGGAAAAACTGTTTTTT. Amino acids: CASSVRPGEKLFF.

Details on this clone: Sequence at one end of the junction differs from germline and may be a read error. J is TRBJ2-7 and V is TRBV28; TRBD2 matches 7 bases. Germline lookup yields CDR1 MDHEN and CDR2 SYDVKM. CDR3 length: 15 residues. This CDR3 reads CVSQSGAEGEGLYSF. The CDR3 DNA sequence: TGTGTTTCACAAAGCGGGGCCGAAGGCGAGGGGTTATACAGCTTC.

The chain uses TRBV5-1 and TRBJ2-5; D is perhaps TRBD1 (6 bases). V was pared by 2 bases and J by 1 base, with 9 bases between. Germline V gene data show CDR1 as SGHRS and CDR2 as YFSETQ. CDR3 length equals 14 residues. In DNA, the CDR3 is TGCGCCAGCAGCTTAGGACAGTCCCAAGAGACCCAGTACTTC. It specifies CASSLGQSQETQYF. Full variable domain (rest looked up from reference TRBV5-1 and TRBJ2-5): KAGVTQTPRYLIKTRGQQVTLSCSPISGHRSVSWYQQTPGQGLQFLFEYFSETQRNKGNFPGRFSGRQFSNSRSEMNVSTLELGDSALYLCASSLGQSQETQYFGPGTRLLVL.

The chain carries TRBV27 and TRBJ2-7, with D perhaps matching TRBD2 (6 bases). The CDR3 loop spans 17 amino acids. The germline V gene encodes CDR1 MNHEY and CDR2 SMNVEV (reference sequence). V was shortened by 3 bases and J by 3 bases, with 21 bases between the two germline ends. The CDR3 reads CASSLGFGTPDFYEQYF. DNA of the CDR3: TGTGCCAGCAGTTTGGGGTTCGGGACTCCCGACTTCTACGAGCAGTACTTC.

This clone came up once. The CDR3 protein is CASSKQGDEKLFF. In DNA form, the CDR3 reads TGTGCCAGTAGTAAACAGGGCGATGAAAAACTGTTTTTT. V and J are TRBV19 and TRBJ1-4; D might be TRBD1 (6 bases). This CDR3 contains 13 residues. In germline, CDR1 is LNHDA, CDR2 SQIVND (reference sequence). Deletions cut 4 bases from V and 6 bases from J, with 9 bases between. The whole variable domain, filled in from reference TRBV19 and TRBJ1-4, reads DGGITQSPKYLFRKEGQNVTLSCEQNLNHDAMYWYRQDPGQGLRLIYYSQIVNDFQKGDIAEGYSVSREKKESFPLTVTSAQKNPTAFYLCASSKQGDEKLFFGSGTQLSVL.

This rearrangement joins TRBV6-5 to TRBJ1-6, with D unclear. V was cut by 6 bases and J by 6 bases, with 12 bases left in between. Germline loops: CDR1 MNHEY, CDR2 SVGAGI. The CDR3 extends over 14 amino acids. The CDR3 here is CASSLQSLNSPLHF. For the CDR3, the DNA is TGTGCCAGCAGCCTACAGAGTCTTAATTCACCCCTCCACTTT.

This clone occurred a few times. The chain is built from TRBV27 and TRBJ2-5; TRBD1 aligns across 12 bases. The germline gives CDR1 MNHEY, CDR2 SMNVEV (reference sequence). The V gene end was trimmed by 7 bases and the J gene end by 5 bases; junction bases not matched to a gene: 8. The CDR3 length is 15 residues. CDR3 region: CASTTGTGGAETQYF. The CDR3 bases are TGTGCCAGCACAACCGGGACAGGGGGCGCGGAGACCCAGTACTTC.

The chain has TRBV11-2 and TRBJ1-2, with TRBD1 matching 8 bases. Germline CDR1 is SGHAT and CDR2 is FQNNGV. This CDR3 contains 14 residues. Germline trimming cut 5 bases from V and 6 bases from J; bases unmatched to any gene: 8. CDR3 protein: CASSGDAGGNGYTF. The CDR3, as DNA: TGTGCCAGCAGCGGAGATGCAGGGGGCAATGGCTACACCTTC.

The CDR3 loop reads CASSVKDSVNSYEQYF. The CDR3 nucleotides are TGTGCCAGCAGCGTAAAGGACTCAGTAAACTCCTACGAGCAGTACTTC. The rearrangement links TRBV9 to TRBJ2-7; D might be TRBD2 (5 bases). The CDR3 covers 16 residues. Germline V gene data show CDR1 as SGDLS and CDR2 as YYNGEE. Trimming took off 1 base at V and 0 bases at J, with 14 bases between the two ends.

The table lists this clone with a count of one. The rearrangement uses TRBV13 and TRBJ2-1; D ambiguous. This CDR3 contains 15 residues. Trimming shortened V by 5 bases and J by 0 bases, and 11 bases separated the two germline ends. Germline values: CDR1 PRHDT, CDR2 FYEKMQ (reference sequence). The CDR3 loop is CASSNRLSSYNEQFF. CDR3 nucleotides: TGTGCCAGCAGCAACCGACTGAGCTCCTACAATGAGCAGTTCTTC.

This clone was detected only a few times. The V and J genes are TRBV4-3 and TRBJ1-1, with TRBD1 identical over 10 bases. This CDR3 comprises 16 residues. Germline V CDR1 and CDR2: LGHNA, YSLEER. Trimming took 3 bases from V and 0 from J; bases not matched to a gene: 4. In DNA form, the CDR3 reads TGCGCCAGCAGCCACCGACAGGGGGCATTGAACACTGAAGCTTTCTTT. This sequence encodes CASSHRQGALNTEAFF.

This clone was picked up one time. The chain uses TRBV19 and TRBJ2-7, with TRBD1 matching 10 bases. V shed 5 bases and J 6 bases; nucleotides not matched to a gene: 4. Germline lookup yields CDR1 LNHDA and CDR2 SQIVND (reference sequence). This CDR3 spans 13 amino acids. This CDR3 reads CASSHRDRGEQYF. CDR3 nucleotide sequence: TGTGCCAGTAGTCACCGGGACAGGGGCGAGCAGTACTTC.

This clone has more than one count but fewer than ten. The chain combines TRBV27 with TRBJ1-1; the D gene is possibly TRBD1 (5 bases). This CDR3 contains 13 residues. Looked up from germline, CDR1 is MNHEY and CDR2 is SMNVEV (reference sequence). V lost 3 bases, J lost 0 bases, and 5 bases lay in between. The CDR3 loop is CASSLGLNTEAFF. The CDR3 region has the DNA TGTGCCAGCAGTTTGGGGCTGAACACTGAAGCTTTCTTT.

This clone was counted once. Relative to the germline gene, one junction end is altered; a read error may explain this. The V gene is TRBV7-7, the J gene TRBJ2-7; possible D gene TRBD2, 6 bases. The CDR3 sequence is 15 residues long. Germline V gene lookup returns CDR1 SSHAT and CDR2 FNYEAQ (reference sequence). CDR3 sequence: CASSLAADSSYEQYF. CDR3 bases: TGTGCTAGCAGCTTAGCGGCGGACTCCTCCTACGAGCAGTACTTC.

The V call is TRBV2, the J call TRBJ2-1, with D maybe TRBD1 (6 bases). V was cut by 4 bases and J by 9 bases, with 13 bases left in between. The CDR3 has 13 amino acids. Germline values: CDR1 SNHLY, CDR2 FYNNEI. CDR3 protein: CASSVRGVSEQFF. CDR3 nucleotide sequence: TGTGCCAGCAGTGTCAGGGGTGTCAGTGAGCAGTTCTTC. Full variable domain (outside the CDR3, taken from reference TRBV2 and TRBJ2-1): EPEVTQTPSHQVTQMGQEVILRCVPISNHLYFYWYRQILGQKVEFLVSFYNNEISEKSEIFDDQFSVERPDGSNFTLKIRSTKLEDSAMYFCASSVRGVSEQFFGPGTRLTVL.